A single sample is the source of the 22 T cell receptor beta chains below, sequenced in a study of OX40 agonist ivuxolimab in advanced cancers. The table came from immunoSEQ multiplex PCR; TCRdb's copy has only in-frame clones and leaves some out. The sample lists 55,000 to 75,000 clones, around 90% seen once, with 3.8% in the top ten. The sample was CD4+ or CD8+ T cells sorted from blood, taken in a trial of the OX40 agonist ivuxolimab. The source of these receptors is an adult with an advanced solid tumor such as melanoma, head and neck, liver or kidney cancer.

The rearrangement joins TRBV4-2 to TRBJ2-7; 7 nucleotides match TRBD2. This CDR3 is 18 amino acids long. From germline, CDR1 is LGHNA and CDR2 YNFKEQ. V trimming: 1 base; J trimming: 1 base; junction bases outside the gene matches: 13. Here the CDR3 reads CASSQVEKGGSPSYEQYF. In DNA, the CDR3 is TGTGCCAGCAGCCAAGTGGAAAAGGGAGGGAGTCCTTCCTACGAGCAGTACTTC.

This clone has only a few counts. CDR3 protein: CASSPTSGRLSYEQYF. In DNA form, the CDR3 reads TGTGCCAGCAGCCCCACTAGCGGGAGACTATCCTACGAGCAGTACTTC. The chain recombines TRBV5-5 with TRBJ2-7, with 11 bases lining up with TRBD2. V lost 4 bases to trimming and J lost 1 base; unmatched junction nucleotides: 7. Germline V CDR1 and CDR2: SGHKS, YYEKEE (reference sequence). The CDR3 is 16 residues long. Complete variable domain (other parts from reference TRBV5-5 and TRBJ2-7): DAGVTQSPTHLIKTRGQQVTLRCSPISGHKSVSWYQQVLGQGPQFIFQYYEKEERGRGNFPDRFSARQFPNYSSELNVNALLLGDSALYLCASSPTSGRLSYEQYFGPGTRLTVT.

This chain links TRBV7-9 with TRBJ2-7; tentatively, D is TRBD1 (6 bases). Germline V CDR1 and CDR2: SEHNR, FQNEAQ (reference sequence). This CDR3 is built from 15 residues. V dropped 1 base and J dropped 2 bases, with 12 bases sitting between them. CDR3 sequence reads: CASSLGTGIAYEQYF. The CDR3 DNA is TGTGCCAGCAGCTTAGGTACAGGGATTGCCTACGAGCAGTACTTC.

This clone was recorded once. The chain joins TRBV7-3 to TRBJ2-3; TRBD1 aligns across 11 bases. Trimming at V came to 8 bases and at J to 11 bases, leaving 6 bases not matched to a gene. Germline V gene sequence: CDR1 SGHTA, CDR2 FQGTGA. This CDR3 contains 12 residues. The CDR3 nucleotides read TGTGCCAGCGGTTGGGGACAGGGGGAGCAGTATTTT. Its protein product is CASGWGQGEQYF.

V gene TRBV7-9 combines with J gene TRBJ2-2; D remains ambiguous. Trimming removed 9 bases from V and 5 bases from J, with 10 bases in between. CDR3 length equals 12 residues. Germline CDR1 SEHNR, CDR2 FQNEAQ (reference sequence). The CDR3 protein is CASPRLTGELFF. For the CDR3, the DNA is TGTGCCAGTCCAAGATTGACCGGGGAGCTGTTTTTT.

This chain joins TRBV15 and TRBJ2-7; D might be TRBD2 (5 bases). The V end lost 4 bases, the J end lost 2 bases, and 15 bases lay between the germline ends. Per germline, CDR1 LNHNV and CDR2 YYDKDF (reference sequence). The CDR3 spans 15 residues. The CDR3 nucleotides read TGTGCCACCAGCACAGGCGGGTCGACCCCCTACGAGCAGTACTTC. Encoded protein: CATSTGGSTPYEQYF.

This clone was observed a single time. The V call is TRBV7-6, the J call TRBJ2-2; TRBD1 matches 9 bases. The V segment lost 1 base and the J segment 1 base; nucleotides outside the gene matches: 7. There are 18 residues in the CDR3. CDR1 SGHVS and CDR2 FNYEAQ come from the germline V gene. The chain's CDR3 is CASSLEVPGQGNTGELFF. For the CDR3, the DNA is TGTGCCAGCAGCTTAGAAGTTCCGGGACAGGGGAACACCGGGGAGCTGTTTTTT.

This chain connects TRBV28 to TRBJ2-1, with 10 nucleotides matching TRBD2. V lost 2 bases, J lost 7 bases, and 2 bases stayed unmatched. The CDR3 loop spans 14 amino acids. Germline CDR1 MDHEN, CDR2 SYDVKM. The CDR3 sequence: CASSLPSGRNEQFF. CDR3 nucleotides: TGTGCCAGCAGTTTACCTAGCGGGAGAAATGAGCAGTTCTTC.

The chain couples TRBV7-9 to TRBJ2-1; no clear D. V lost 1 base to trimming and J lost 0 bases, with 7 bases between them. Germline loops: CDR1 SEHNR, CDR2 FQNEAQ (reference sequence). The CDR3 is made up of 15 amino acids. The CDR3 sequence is CASSLVSNSYNEQFF. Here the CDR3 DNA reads TGTGCCAGCAGCTTAGTTAGCAACTCCTACAATGAGCAGTTCTTC.

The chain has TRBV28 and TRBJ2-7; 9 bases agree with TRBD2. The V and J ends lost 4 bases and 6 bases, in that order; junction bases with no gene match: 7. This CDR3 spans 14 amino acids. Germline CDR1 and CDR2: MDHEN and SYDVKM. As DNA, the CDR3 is TGTGCCAGCAGTTCCCCTGGACTAGCGAGCGAGCAGTACTTC. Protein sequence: CASSSPGLASEQYF.

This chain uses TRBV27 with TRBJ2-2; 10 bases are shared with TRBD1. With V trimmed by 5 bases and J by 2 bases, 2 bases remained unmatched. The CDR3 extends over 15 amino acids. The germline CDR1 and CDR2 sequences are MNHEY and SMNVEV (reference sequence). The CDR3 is CASSRQGANTGELFF. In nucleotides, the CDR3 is TGTGCCAGCAGTCGACAGGGGGCAAACACCGGGGAGCTGTTTTTT.

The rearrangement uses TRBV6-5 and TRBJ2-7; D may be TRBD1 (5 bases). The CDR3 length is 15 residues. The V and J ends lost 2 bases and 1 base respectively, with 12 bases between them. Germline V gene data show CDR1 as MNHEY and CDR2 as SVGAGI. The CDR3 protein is CASSYDGAESYEQYF. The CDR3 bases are TGTGCCAGCAGTTACGATGGGGCAGAATCCTACGAGCAGTACTTC.

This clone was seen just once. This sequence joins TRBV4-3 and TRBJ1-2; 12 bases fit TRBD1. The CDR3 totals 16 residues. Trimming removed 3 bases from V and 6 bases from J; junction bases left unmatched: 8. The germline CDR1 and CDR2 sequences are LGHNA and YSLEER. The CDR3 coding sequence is TGCGCCAGCAGCCAGGGACAGGGGGCCCCCCTAGATGGCTACACCTTC. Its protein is CASSQGQGAPLDGYTF.

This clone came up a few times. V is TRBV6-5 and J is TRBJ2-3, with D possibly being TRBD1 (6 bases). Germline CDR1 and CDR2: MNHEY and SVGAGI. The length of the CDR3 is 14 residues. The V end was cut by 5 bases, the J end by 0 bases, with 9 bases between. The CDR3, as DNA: TGTGCCAGCAGTCAGGGGCTGAGCACAGATACGCAGTATTTT. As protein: CASSQGLSTDTQYF.

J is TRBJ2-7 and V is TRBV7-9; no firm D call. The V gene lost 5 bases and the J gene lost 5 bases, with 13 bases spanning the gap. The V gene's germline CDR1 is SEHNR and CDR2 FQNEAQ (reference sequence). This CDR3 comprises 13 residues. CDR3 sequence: CASSQTDPNEQYF. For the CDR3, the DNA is TGTGCCAGCAGCCAAACGGACCCGAACGAGCAGTACTTC.

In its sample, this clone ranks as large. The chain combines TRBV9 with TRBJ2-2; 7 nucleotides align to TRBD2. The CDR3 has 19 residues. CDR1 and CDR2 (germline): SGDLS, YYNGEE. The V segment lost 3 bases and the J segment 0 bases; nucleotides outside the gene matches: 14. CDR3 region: CASSARPSGVTSNTGELFF. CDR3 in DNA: TGTGCCAGCAGCGCCAGGCCTAGCGGAGTTACGTCGAACACCGGGGAGCTGTTTTTT.

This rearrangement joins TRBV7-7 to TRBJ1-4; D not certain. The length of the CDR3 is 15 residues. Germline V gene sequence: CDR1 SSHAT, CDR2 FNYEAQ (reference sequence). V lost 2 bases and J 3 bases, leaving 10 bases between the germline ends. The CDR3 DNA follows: TGTGCCAGCAGCTTAAGTCCGGGGTCTAATGAAAAACTGTTTTTT. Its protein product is CASSLSPGSNEKLFF.

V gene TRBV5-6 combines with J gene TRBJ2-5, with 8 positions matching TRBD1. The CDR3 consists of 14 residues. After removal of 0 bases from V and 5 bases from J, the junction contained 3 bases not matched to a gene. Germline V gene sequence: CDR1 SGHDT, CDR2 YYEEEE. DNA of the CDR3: TGTGCCAGCAGCTTGGGACAGGGGATTGAGACCCAGTACTTC. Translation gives CASSLGQGIETQYF. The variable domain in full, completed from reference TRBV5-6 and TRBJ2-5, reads DAGVTQSPTHLIKTRGQQVTLRCSPKSGHDTVSWYQQALGQGPQFIFQYYEEEERQRGNFPDRFSGHQFPNYSSELNVNALLLGDSALYLCASSLGQGIETQYFGPGTRLLVL.

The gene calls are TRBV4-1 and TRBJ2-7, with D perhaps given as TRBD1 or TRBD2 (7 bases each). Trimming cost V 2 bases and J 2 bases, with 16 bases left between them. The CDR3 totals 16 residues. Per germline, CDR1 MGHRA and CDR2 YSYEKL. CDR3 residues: CASSQSDREGTYEQYF. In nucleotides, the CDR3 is TGCGCCAGCAGCCAATCTGACAGGGAGGGTACCTACGAGCAGTACTTC.

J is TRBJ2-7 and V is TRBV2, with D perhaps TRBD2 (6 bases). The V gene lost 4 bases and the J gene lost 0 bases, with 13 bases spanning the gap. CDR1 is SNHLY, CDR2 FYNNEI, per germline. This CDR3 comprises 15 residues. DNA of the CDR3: TGTGCCAGCAGTGTTGGCGGGGCCCTCTCCTACGAGCAGTACTTC. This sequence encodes CASSVGGALSYEQYF.

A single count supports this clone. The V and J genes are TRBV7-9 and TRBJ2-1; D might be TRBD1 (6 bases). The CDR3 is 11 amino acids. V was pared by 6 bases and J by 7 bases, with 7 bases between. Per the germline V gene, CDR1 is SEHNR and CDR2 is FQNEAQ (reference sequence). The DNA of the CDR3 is TGTGCCAGCAGAAGGGGGAATGAGCAGTTCTTC. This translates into CASRRGNEQFF.

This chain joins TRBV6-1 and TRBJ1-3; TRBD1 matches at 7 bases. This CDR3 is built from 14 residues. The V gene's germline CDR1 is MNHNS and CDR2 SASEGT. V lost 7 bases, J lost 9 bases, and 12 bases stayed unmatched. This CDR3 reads CASMDDRVRGTIYF. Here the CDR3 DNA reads TGTGCCAGCATGGATGACAGGGTAAGGGGCACCATATATTTT.